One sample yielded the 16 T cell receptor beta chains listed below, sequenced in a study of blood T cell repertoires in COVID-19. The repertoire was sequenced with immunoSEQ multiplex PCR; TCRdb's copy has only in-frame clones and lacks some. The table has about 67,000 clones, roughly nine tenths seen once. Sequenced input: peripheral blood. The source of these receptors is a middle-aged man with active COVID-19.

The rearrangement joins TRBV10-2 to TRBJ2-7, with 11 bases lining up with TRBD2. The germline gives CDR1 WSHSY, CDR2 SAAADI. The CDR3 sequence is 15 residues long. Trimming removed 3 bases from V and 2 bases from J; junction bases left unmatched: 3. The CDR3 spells CASSDPSGRTYEQYF. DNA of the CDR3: TGCGCCAGCAGTGATCCTAGCGGGAGGACCTACGAGCAGTACTTC.

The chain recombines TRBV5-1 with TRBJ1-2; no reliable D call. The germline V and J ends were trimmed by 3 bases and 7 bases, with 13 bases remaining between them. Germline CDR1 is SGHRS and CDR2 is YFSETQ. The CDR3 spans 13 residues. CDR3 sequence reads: CASSSEGRSGYTF. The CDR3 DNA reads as TGCGCCAGCAGCTCAGAGGGTAGAAGTGGCTACACCTTC.

DNA of the CDR3: TGTGCCAGCAGCCTGAAACAGGGGGCCACAGATACGCAGTATTTT. It codes for CASSLKQGATDTQYF. V is TRBV13 and J is TRBJ2-3, with 9 positions matching TRBD1. CDR1 is PRHDT and CDR2 is FYEKMQ in the germline V gene (reference sequence). This CDR3 region has 15 residues. Losses at the gene ends were 5 bases for V and 2 bases for J; bases not matched to a gene: 5.

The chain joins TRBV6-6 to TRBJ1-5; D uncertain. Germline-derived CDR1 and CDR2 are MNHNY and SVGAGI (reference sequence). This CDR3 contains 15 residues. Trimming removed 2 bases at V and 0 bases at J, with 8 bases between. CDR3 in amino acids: CASSYLAGSNQPQHF. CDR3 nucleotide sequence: TGTGCCAGCAGTTACCTAGCGGGTAGCAATCAGCCCCAGCATTTT.

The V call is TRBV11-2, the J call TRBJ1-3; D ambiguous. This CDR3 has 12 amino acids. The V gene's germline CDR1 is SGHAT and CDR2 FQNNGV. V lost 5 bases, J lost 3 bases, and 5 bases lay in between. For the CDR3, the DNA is TGTGCCAGCAGCATCGGTGGAAACACCATATATTTT. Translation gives CASSIGGNTIYF.

The DNA of the CDR3 is TGTGCCAGCAGTGAAAAGATGGACTCGAGCTCCTACGAGCAGTACTTC. Translated, it gives CASSEKMDSSSYEQYF. The genes are TRBV6-4 and TRBJ2-7; D is perhaps TRBD2 (5 bases). The CDR3 is 16 residues long. V was trimmed by 3 bases and J by 0 bases, leaving 15 bases between them. Germline lookup yields CDR1 MRHNA and CDR2 SNTAGT.

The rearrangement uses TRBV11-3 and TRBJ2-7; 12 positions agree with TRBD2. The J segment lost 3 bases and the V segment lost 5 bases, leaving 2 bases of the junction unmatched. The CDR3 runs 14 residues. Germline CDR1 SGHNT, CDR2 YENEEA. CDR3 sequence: CASSPTSGGYEQYF. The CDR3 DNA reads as TGTGCCAGCAGCCCGACTAGCGGGGGCTACGAGCAGTACTTC.

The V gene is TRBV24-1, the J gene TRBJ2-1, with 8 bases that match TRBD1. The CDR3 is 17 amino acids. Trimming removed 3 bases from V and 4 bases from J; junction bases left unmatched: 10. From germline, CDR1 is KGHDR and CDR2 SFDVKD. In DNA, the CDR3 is TGTGCCACCAGTGATGCCCGACAGGGGACGCTTTACAATGAGCAGTTCTTC. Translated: CATSDARQGTLYNEQFF.

CDR3 DNA: TGTGCCAGTAGTAACACATGGGAGAGAGAGACCCAGTACTTC. It encodes CASSNTWERETQYF. The chain recombines TRBV19 with TRBJ2-5; D possibly corresponds to TRBD2 (5 bases). Germline CDR1 reads LNHDA; CDR2 reads SQIVND (reference sequence). V shed 4 bases and J shed 4 bases, with 13 bases lying between them. The CDR3 loop spans 14 amino acids.

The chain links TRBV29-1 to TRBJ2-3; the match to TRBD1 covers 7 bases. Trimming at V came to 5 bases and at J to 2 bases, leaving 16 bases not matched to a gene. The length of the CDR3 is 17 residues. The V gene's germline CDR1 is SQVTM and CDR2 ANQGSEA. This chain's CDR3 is CSVRTDFEGAYTDTQYF. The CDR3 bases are TGCAGCGTTAGGACCGATTTTGAGGGGGCCTACACAGATACGCAGTATTTT.

The CDR3 loop reads CASSQRTSVKNIQYF. In DNA form, the CDR3 reads TGTGCCAGCAGCCAGAGGACTAGCGTCAAAAACATTCAGTACTTC. V gene TRBV3-1 (or the pseudogene TRBV3-2) combines with J gene TRBJ2-4, with TRBD2 matching 9 bases. V dropped 3 bases and J dropped 3; count of bases not matched to a gene: 3. CDR3 length: 15 amino acids. CDR1 and CDR2 (germline): LGHDT, YNNKEL (reference sequence).

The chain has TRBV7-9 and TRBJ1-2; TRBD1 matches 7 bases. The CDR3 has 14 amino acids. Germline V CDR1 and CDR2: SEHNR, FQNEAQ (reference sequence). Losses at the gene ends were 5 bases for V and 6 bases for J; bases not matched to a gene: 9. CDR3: CASSETGAGNGYTF. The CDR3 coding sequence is TGTGCCAGCAGCGAAACAGGGGCGGGAAATGGCTACACCTTC.

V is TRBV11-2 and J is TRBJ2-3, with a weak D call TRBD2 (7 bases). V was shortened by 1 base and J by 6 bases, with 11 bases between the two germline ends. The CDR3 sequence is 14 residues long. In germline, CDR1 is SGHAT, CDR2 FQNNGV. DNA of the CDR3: TGTGCCAGCAGCTTAGGAGGGGGGGCTGATACGCAGTATTTT. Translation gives CASSLGGGADTQYF. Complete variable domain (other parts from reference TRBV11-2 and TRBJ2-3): EAGVAQSPRYKIIEKRQSVAFWCNPISGHATLYWYQQILGQGPKLLIQFQNNGVVDDSQLPKDRFSAERLKGVDSTLKIQPAKLEDSAVYLCASSLGGGADTQYFGPGTRLTVL.

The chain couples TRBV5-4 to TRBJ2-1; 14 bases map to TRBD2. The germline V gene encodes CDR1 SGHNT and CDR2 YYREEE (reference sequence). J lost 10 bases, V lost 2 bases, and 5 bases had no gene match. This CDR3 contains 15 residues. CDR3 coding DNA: TGTGCCAGCAGCTTCGGACTAGCGGGGGGTCGGGAGCAGTTCTTC. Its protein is CASSFGLAGGREQFF.

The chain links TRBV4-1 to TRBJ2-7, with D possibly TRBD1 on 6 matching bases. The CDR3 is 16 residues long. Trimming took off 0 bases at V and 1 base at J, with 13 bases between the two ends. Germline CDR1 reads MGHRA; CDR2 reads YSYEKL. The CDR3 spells CASSQEQGPLSYEQYF. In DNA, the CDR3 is TGCGCCAGCAGCCAAGAACAGGGCCCCCTTTCCTACGAGCAGTACTTC.

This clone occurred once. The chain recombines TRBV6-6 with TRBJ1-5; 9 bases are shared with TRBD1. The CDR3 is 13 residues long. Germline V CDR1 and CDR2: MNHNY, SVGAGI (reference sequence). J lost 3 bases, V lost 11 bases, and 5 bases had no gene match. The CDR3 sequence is CAGGQGNNQPQHF. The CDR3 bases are TGTGCCGGGGGACAGGGCAACAATCAGCCCCAGCATTTT.